This T cell receptor beta chain was sequenced during a study of regulatory T cells in long-lasting Graves disease. Findings of the study overall: When disease was persistent, TRBV28, TRBJ1-2 and TRBJ2-5 were the favored segments.

Through Arm-PCR of CDR3 regions and iRepertoire HTBI primers, TCR beta libraries were built. Via MiXCR, TCRdb re-called the multiplex PCR reads, giving one row per CDR3 protein. The table lists about 540,000 distinct CDR3 sequences, about 13% of them singletons. This clonotype came up a few times. The antigen remains unidentified. Time point: newly diagnosed GD, antithyroid drugs for less than 3 months. PBMC RNA served as the TCR library source. The V end lost 0 bases, the J end lost 5 bases, and 20 bases lay between the germline ends. This CDR3 has 16 amino acids. Germline values: CDR1 SQVTM, CDR2 ANQGSEA. The same sample was also studied in work on T cells in Graves' hyperthyroidism and ophthalmopathy.

The chain is built from TRBV29-1 and TRBJ2-7, with D possibly TRBD2 on 6 matching bases. The source is a man in his thirties or forties with Graves disease. This sample comprised peripheral blood mononuclear cells (PBMCs), obtained at new diagnosis, from a patient treated with antithyroid drugs. This chain's CDR3 is CSVEDFTAAGPDEQYF. The CDR3 DNA reads as TGCAGCGTTGAAGACTTTACAGCGGCGGGACCAGACGAGCAGTACTTC.